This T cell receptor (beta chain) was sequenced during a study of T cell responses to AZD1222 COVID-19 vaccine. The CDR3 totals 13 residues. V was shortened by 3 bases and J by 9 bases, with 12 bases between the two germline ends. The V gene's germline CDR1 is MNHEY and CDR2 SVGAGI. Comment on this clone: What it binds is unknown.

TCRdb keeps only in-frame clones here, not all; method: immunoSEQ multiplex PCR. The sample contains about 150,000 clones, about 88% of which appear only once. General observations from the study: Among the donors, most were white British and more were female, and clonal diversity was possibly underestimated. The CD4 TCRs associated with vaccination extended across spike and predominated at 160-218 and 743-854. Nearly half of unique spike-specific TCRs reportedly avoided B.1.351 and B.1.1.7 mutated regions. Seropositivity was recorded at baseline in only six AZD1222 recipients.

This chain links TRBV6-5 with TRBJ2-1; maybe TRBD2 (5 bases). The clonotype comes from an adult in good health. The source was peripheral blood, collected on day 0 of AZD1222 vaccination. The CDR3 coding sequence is TGTGCCAGCAGTTATTCGGCGGGCGCTGAGCAGTTCTTC. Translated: CASSYSAGAEQFF.